The 5 T cell receptor beta chains given below trace back to one sample, sequenced in a study of T cells in Graves' hyperthyroidism and ophthalmopathy. From RNA transcripts, TCR beta CDR3 regions were amplified. When the TCR CDR3 underwent first-round RT-PCR, the HTBI primer set was used. TCRdb used MiXCR to reprocess the multiplex PCR reads, holding one entry per CDR3 protein. This table has 300,000 or so distinct CDR3 sequences, 20% to 25% appearing once. Material: blood. Receptors originate from a woman aged 45-65 years with Graves' hyperthyroidism.

This clonotype was recorded many times. The chain recombines TRBV10-2 with TRBJ2-3, with 9 nucleotides matching TRBD2. V lost 7 bases to trimming and J lost 0 bases; unmatched junction nucleotides: 5. The CDR3 spans 15 residues. Looked up from germline, CDR1 is WSHSY and CDR2 is SAAADI. The CDR3 DNA is TGCGCCAGCAACCGACTAGCGGCTAGCACAGATACGCAGTATTTT. This translates into CASNRLAASTDTQYF.

This clonotype was observed many times. The chain joins TRBV20-1 to TRBJ2-1; 8 bases are shared with TRBD2. This CDR3 has 15 residues. J was trimmed by 3 bases and V by 0 bases; bases with no gene match: 4. The germline CDR1 and CDR2 sequences are DFQATT and SNEGSKA (reference sequence). The CDR3 loop is CSARDERGFYNEQFF. The CDR3, as DNA: TGCAGTGCTAGAGATGAGCGGGGGTTCTACAATGAGCAGTTCTTC.

V and J are TRBV4-1 and TRBJ1-5; the D is unclear. The germline V gene has CDR1 MGHRA and CDR2 YSYEKL. This CDR3 is built from 15 residues. V lost 4 bases, J lost 1 base, and 11 bases lay in between. The CDR3 is CASSPGVWSNQPQHF. In DNA form, the CDR3 reads TGCGCCAGCAGCCCCGGAGTATGGAGCAATCAGCCCCAGCATTTT.

This clonotype was found many times. V usage is TRBV6-1 and J usage is TRBJ2-7, with 7 nucleotides matching TRBD1. Germline V gene data show CDR1 as MNHNS and CDR2 as SASEGT. Unmatched junction bases numbered 7, after V lost 5 bases and J lost 3 bases. The CDR3 spans 14 residues. The CDR3 loop is CASSPLGQIYEQYF. DNA of the CDR3: TGTGCCAGCAGTCCCCTGGGACAGATCTACGAGCAGTACTTC.

This clonotype turned up a few times. V gene TRBV29-1 combines with J gene TRBJ1-2, with TRBD1 matching over 7 bases. J lost 6 bases, V lost 1 base, and 11 bases had no gene match. The CDR3 runs 15 residues. Per the germline V gene, CDR1 is SQVTM and CDR2 is ANQGSEA. The CDR3 is CSVEVRQGKGDGYTF. CDR3 DNA: TGCAGCGTTGAAGTTCGACAGGGAAAAGGAGATGGCTACACCTTC. The entire variable domain, with the rest obtained from reference TRBV29-1 and TRBJ1-2, is as follows: SAVISQKPSRDICQRGTSLTIQCQVDSQVTMMFWYRQQPGQSLTLIATANQGSEATYESGFVIDKFPISRPNLTFSTLTVSNMSPEDSSIYLCSVEVRQGKGDGYTFGSGTRLTVV.